This TCR beta chain comes out of a study of OX40 agonist ivuxolimab in advanced cancers. For the wider study: Ivuxolimab was a fully human IgG2 agonistic monoclonal antibody targeting the costimulatory receptor OX40 (CD134). Intravenous ivuxolimab was administered to patients every 2 weeks at six dose levels: 0.01, 0.1, 0.3, 1.5, 3 and 10 mg/kg. Of the roughly 50 dose-escalation patients, hepatocellular carcinoma was present in approximately 20, melanoma in around 15, renal cell carcinoma in 9 and head and neck cancer in 9. The dose-escalation cohort was roughly 80% male with a mean age of approximately 60 years, ranging from roughly 20 to 80. Prior anti-PD-1, anti-PD-L1 or anti-CTLA-4 therapy was permitted, and checkpoint inhibitors had been received by about 44% of dose-escalation patients. Three dose-escalation patients achieved partial responses, one with hepatocellular carcinoma and two with cutaneous melanoma. The point of sequencing TCRbeta in the periphery was to test whether ivuxolimab changed TCR sequence diversity and drove clonal T-cell expansion. The paper reports the monotherapy dose-escalation portion (N of about 47 patients) of the phase I ivuxolimab trial.

On the study overall, not on this receptor specifically: Low levels of normalized T-cell clonal expansion were also seen in some nonresponding patients. After ivuxolimab, expanded clones were on average more numerous among CD8+ T cells than among CD4+ T cells. In the 0.1-3.0 mg/kg groups, partial responders had among the lowest normalized peripheral clonal expansion, particularly in CD8+ T cells. Which antigens the clonally expanded peripheral T cells were specific for was not determined. Clonal expansion of both CD4+ and CD8+ blood T cells was observed from baseline to week 6 at doses 0.1 to 3.0 mg/kg.

Genomic DNA was isolated from the sorted cells so that the TCRbeta CDR3 region could be sequenced. The immunoSEQ Assay was used to sequence the TCRbeta CDR3 regions. TCRdb re-hosts the immuneACCESS table, in-frame sequences only. Its copies lack some clones; in the studies checked, an unresolved V gene accounts for under half of them, and the cause for the rest is not known. Here the sample has about 41,000 clones; around 89% occur a single time. Around 0.63% of the sample is in the top ten clones. In this sample, this clone turned up once. Its cognate antigen has yet to be identified. Base qualities are not provided; no much larger clone lies one nucleotide away. Patients with autoimmune disease history or receiving systemic immunosuppression were excluded from the trial. Peripheral blood for TCR sequencing was collected from all dose cohorts at baseline, on cycle 4 day 1, and on cycle 7 day 1. Samples came from an open-label, multicenter, first-in-human phase I dose-escalation trial of ivuxolimab. Adults with locally advanced or metastatic melanoma, renal cell carcinoma, hepatocellular carcinoma or head and neck squamous cell carcinoma were enrolled in the trial. Before TCR sequencing, CD4+ and CD8+ T cells were separately sorted from peripheral blood.

The cysteine opens and the phenylalanine closes a CDR3 of 15 amino acids. Of all the DNA, just the CDR3 is kept, 45 bases in frame from base 1. CDR1 is given as SGHRS and CDR2 as YFSETQ, both from the germline V gene. V is reduced by 0 bases and J by 0 bases, leaving a spacing of 8 bases between them. The chain couples TRBV5-1 to TRBJ2-3; there is no confident call for the D gene. The sequences come from CD4+ or CD8+ T cells sorted from blood, collected in a trial of the OX40 agonist ivuxolimab. This clonotype originated in an adult with an advanced solid tumor such as melanoma, head and neck, liver or kidney cancer. The CDR3: CASSLVVGSTDTQYF. In nucleotides, the sequence is TGCGCCAGCAGCTTGGTTGTGGGGAGCACAGATACGCAGTATTTT.